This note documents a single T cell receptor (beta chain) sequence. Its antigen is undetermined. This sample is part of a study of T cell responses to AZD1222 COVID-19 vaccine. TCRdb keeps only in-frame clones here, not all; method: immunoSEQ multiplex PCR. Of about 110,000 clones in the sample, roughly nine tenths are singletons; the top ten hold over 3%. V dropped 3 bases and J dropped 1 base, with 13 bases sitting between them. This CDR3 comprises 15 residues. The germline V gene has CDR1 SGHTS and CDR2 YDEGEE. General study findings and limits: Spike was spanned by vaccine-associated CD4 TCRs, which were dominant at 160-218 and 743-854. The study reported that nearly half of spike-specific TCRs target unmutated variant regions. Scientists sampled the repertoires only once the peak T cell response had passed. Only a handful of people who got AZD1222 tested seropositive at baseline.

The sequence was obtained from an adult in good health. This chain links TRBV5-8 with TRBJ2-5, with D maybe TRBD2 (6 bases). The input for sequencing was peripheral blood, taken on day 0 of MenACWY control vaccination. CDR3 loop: CASSSAWDFQETQYF. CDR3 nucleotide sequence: TGTGCCAGCAGCTCGGCCTGGGACTTCCAAGAGACCCAGTACTTC.